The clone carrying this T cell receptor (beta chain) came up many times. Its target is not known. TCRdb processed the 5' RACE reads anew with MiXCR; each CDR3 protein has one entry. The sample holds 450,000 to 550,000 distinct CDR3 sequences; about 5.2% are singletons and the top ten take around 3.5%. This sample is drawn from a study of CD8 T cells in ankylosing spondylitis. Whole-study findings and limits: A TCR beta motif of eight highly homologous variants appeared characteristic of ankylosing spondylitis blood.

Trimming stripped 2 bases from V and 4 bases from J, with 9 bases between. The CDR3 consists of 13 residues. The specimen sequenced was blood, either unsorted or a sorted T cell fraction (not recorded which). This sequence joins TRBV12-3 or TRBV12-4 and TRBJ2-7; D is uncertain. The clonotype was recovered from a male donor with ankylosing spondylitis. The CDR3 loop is CASSLKVSYEQYF. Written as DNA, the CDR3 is TGTGCCAGCAGTTTAAAAGTATCTTACGAGCAGTACTTC.